The 30 T cell receptor beta chains in this list originate from one sample, sequenced in a study of cytomegalovirus exposure and HLA in healthy donors. With 60 Vbeta and 13 Jbeta primers, the PCR was carried out. Clones were sequenced by immunoSEQ multiplex PCR, and TCRdb holds only the in-frame ones, with some missing. The table lists approximately 140,000 clones, 60% to 80% of them singletons. The specimen was PBMCs. The source of these receptors is a male donor in good health and CMV-seronegative.

The CDR3 DNA reads as TGTGCCAGCAGCTTGGTTGGGCAGCGGAACTATGGCTACACCTTC. It translates to CASSLVGQRNYGYTF. The V gene is TRBV5-8, the J gene TRBJ1-2; unclear D gene. The V end lost 0 bases, the J end lost 2 bases, and 11 bases lay between the germline ends. Germline V gene sequence: CDR1 SGHTS, CDR2 YDEGEE. This CDR3 has 15 residues.

The gene calls are TRBV15 and TRBJ1-5; 10 nucleotides line up with TRBD1. Germline lookup yields CDR1 LNHNV and CDR2 YYDKDF (reference sequence). CDR3 length equals 15 residues. V shed 5 bases, J shed 4 bases, and the junction held 5 bases outside the gene matches. Here the CDR3 DNA reads TGTGCCACCAGCGTCAGGACAGGGGGAAATCAGCCCCAGCATTTT. Its protein is CATSVRTGGNQPQHF.

This clone was detected only a few times. This sequence joins TRBV7-3 and TRBJ1-1; D might be TRBD1 (5 bases). Trimming shortened V by 1 base and J by 1 base, and 25 bases separated the two germline ends. Germline-derived CDR1 and CDR2 are SGHTA and FQGTGA. The CDR3 spans 20 residues. CDR3 DNA: TGTGCCAGCAGCTTAATACCTTTCGGGGGGAGGACCGAGAAGAACACTGAAGCTTTCTTT. Residues: CASSLIPFGGRTEKNTEAFF.

The chain has TRBV28 and TRBJ1-3, with D hard to call. V was shortened by 6 bases and J by 4 bases, with 7 bases between the two germline ends. CDR1 MDHEN and CDR2 SYDVKM come from the germline V gene. The CDR3 extends over 12 amino acids. The CDR3 loop reads CASSLRGNTIYF. The CDR3 DNA is TGTGCCAGCAGCTTGAGAGGAAACACCATATATTTT.

The genes are TRBV29-1 and TRBJ2-3; possible D gene TRBD1, 5 bases. The CDR3 length is 13 residues. From germline, CDR1 is SQVTM and CDR2 ANQGSEA. The ends were cut back, 3 bases at V and 1 base at J, with 8 bases in the middle. As DNA, the CDR3 is TGCAGCGTTGACCAGGGTGGCACAGATACGCAGTATTTT. Translation gives CSVDQGGTDTQYF.

The V gene is TRBV5-8, the J gene TRBJ1-1, with TRBD1 identical over 9 bases. The germline CDR1 and CDR2 sequences are SGHTS and YDEGEE. With V trimmed by 3 bases and J by 4 bases, 4 bases remained unmatched. The CDR3 consists of 14 residues. CDR3 bases: TGTGCCAGCAGCTACTTGGACAGGGGCACTGAAGCTTTCTTT. Encoded protein: CASSYLDRGTEAFF. The whole variable domain, remainder taken from reference TRBV5-8 and TRBJ1-1, is EAGVTQSPTHLIKTRGQQATLRCSPISGHTSVYWYQQALGLGLQFLLWYDEGEERNRGNFPPRFSGRQFPNYSSELNVNALELEDSALYLCASSYLDRGTEAFFGQGTRLTVV.

This chain uses TRBV6-6 with TRBJ2-7; 9 bases are a match to TRBD1. CDR1 is MNHNY, CDR2 SVGAGI, per germline (reference sequence). Trimming took 4 bases from V and 4 from J; bases not matched to a gene: 8. The CDR3 contains 15 residues. CDR3 amino acids: CASSSHGTGIYEQYF. CDR3 coding DNA: TGTGCCAGCAGTTCCCACGGGACAGGGATATACGAGCAGTACTTC.

V gene TRBV29-1 combines with J gene TRBJ2-2; 7 bases align to TRBD2. The CDR3 extends over 13 amino acids. J was trimmed by 4 bases and V by 6 bases; bases with no gene match: 5. Per germline, CDR1 SQVTM and CDR2 ANQGSEA. This CDR3 is CSVPSGITGELFF. The CDR3 nucleotides read TGCAGCGTACCTAGCGGAATCACCGGGGAGCTGTTTTTT.

V usage is TRBV6-1 and J usage is TRBJ2-7; perhaps TRBD1 as D (6 bases). V was cut by 6 bases and J by 3 bases, with 9 bases left in between. Germline V CDR1 and CDR2: MNHNS, SASEGT. CDR3 size: 12 residues. DNA of the CDR3: TGTGCCAGCAGGGACAGTCACTACGAGCAGTACTTC. This encodes CASRDSHYEQYF.

The V and J genes are TRBV7-9 and TRBJ1-5; D is possibly TRBD1 (6 bases). Germline CDR1 reads SEHNR; CDR2 reads FQNEAQ (reference sequence). The CDR3 consists of 11 residues. Between the trimmed V and J ends, which lost 10 bases and 5 bases, there was a span of 9 bases. CDR3 residues: CATGEDQPQHF. The DNA of the CDR3 is TGTGCCACAGGGGAAGATCAGCCCCAGCATTTT.

The gene calls are TRBV6-1 and TRBJ2-7, with 7 bases identical to TRBD1. In germline, CDR1 is MNHNS, CDR2 SASEGT. V trimming: 6 bases; J trimming: 7 bases; junction bases outside the gene matches: 12. The CDR3 spans 14 residues. CDR3 loop: CASRGRQGGLEQYF. The CDR3 nucleotides are TGTGCCAGCAGGGGACGACAGGGTGGATTAGAGCAGTACTTC.

This clone has a handful of counts. This chain joins TRBV10-3 and TRBJ1-2, with D possibly matching TRBD1 (5 bases). Germline CDR1 ENHRY, CDR2 SYGVKD. The V end was cut by 4 bases, the J end by 5 bases, with 14 bases between. The CDR3 has 14 amino acids. CDR3 sequence: CAISGDSREYGYTF. The CDR3 DNA reads TGTGCCATCAGTGGTGACAGCCGTGAGTATGGCTACACCTTC.

A remark on this clone: The CDR3 ends on some other residue instead of the conserved phenylalanine or tryptophan, so this is likely a read error. The J gene is TRBJ2-7, the V gene TRBV28, with D maybe TRBD1 (6 bases). CDR1 is MDHEN, CDR2 SYDVKM, per germline. V was trimmed by 7 bases and J by 3 bases, leaving 19 bases between them. CDR3 length equals 15 residues. This CDR3 reads CASTAGDTVLYEQYL. The CDR3 nucleotides read TGTGCCAGCACCGCTGGGGACACTGTCCTCTACGAGCAGTACCTC.

In DNA form, the CDR3 reads TGCGCCAGCAGCTTGGAGGGGAGGGGTGAAAAACTGTTTTTT. Its translation: CASSLEGRGEKLFF. The rearrangement uses TRBV5-1 and TRBJ1-4, with a weak D call TRBD1 (5 bases). CDR3 length: 14 amino acids. Trimming took 0 bases from V and 7 from J, leaving 10 bases between them. CDR1 and CDR2 (germline): SGHRS, YFSETQ.

The chain is built from TRBV10-3 and TRBJ2-5, with D perhaps matching TRBD1 (5 bases). The CDR3 runs 13 residues. Germline V gene sequence: CDR1 ENHRY, CDR2 SYGVKD. The V end was cut by 3 bases, the J end by 5 bases, with 10 bases between. The CDR3 is CAISDQGVETQYF. The CDR3 DNA is TGTGCCATCAGTGATCAGGGCGTGGAGACCCAGTACTTC.

V gene TRBV6-8 combines with J gene TRBJ2-6, with D perhaps TRBD1 (5 bases). The CDR3 consists of 16 residues. Trimming took off 7 bases at V and 4 bases at J, with 17 bases between the two ends. Germline loops: CDR1 MNHGY, CDR2 SAAAGT. As DNA, the CDR3 is TGTGCCAGCACCCTGAGCAGGGTTAGCGGGGCCAACGTCCTGACTTTC. Translated, it gives CASTLSRVSGANVLTF.

This chain uses TRBV2 with TRBJ2-3, with 8 positions matching TRBD1. V dropped 5 bases and J dropped 1; count of bases not matched to a gene: 2. The CDR3 extends over 14 amino acids. The germline gives CDR1 SNHLY, CDR2 FYNNEI. The CDR3 loop reads CASSPQGGTDTQYF. DNA for the CDR3: TGTGCCAGCAGTCCACAGGGGGGCACAGATACGCAGTATTTT.

The chain combines TRBV7-2 with TRBJ2-7; 9 bases are shared with TRBD1. The CDR3 sequence is 14 residues long. Germline-derived CDR1 and CDR2 are SGHTA and FQGNSA. Losses at the gene ends were 5 bases for V and 2 bases for J; bases not matched to a gene: 4. The CDR3 loop is CASSPGTGPYEQYF. CDR3 DNA sequence: TGTGCCAGCAGCCCCGGGACAGGGCCCTACGAGCAGTACTTC.

This clone was detected only once. The gene calls are TRBV30 and TRBJ2-7; D perhaps matches TRBD1 (5 bases). Per germline, CDR1 GTSNPN and CDR2 SVGIG (reference sequence). The CDR3 spans 13 residues. Trimming removed 3 bases from V and 5 bases from J, with 14 bases in between. The CDR3 DNA sequence: TGTGCCTGGAGCCGATCAGGGTACGACGAGCAGTACTTC. Translation: CAWSRSGYDEQYF.

The genes are TRBV5-1 and TRBJ2-7; possibly TRBD1 for D (6 bases). CDR3 length: 14 amino acids. V lost 4 bases to trimming and J lost 0 bases, with 11 bases between them. Germline V lookup: CDR1 SGHRS, CDR2 YFSETQ. The CDR3 region has the DNA TGCGCCAGCAGCCCCGGGACATTCTCCTACGAGCAGTACTTC. It codes for CASSPGTFSYEQYF.

The V and J genes are TRBV5-1 and TRBJ1-2; 11 bases fit TRBD1. The length of the CDR3 is 13 residues. Germline assignment: CDR1 SGHRS and CDR2 YFSETQ. The V segment lost 5 bases and the J segment 8 bases; nucleotides outside the gene matches: 5. As DNA, the CDR3 is TGCGCCAGCAGAGGACAGGGGGCAGAAGGCTACACCTTC. Its protein product is CASRGQGAEGYTF.

This sequence joins TRBV7-8 and TRBJ2-7; 14 nucleotides match TRBD2. The CDR3 consists of 19 residues. V lost 4 bases and J lost 2; bases outside the gene matches: 13. The V gene's germline CDR1 is SGHVS and CDR2 FQNEAQ. CDR3 DNA sequence: TGTGCCAGCAGCTCTCGTCCGCCGGGACTAGCGGGGGTTACCTACGAGCAGTACTTC. Translation: CASSSRPPGLAGVTYEQYF.

This chain uses TRBV11-2 with TRBJ2-1; TRBD1 agrees at 7 bases. The CDR3 has 18 residues. With 2 bases clipped from V and 7 bases from J, the junction kept 17 bases outside the gene matches. Germline CDR1 is SGHAT and CDR2 is FQNNGV. The DNA for the CDR3 is TGTGCCAGCAGCTTACTCTTGGCGACCAGGGGGAAGGTGAATGAGCAGTTCTTC. This codes for CASSLLLATRGKVNEQFF.

This chain connects TRBV7-8 to TRBJ2-1, with D possibly TRBD1 on 7 matching bases. Trimming stripped 3 bases from V and 8 bases from J, with 20 bases between. CDR1 and CDR2 from the germline V gene are SGHVS and FQNEAQ. There are 16 residues in the CDR3. CDR3 nucleotide sequence: TGTGCCAGCAGCTTCTTGCGGACAGGAGGGTCGGATGAGCAGTTCTTC. It encodes CASSFLRTGGSDEQFF.

This rearrangement joins TRBV5-6 to TRBJ1-1; a weak D match, TRBD1 (6 bases). The CDR3 runs 15 residues. V lost 4 bases and J 4 bases, leaving 17 bases between the germline ends. CDR1 is SGHDT, CDR2 YYEEEE, per germline. CDR3 sequence: CASSKLQGWTTEAFF. The CDR3 DNA follows: TGTGCCAGCAGCAAGCTCCAGGGGTGGACCACTGAAGCTTTCTTT.

The CDR3 is CASSESGAQGVRNSPLHF. The CDR3 DNA follows: TGTGCCAGCAGTGAAAGTGGGGCTCAAGGGGTACGTAATTCACCCCTCCACTTT. The gene calls are TRBV2 and TRBJ1-6; tentatively, D is TRBD1 (5 bases). The CDR3 sequence is 18 residues long. The ends were cut back, 2 bases at V and 6 bases at J, with 20 bases in the middle. Germline CDR1 and CDR2: SNHLY and FYNNEI.

The rearrangement joins TRBV9 to TRBJ1-3; a possible D gene is TRBD1 (6 bases). The CDR3 totals 16 residues. With 3 bases removed from V and 0 bases from J, the gap between germline ends came to 13 bases. Germline assignment: CDR1 SGDLS and CDR2 YYNGEE. DNA for the CDR3: TGTGCCAGCAGCGCCGACGACAGGATCTCTGGAAACACCATATATTTT. Encoded protein: CASSADDRISGNTIYF.

This chain connects TRBV6-6 to TRBJ1-2; 7 bases are a match to TRBD1. The CDR3 is 13 amino acids. Germline assignment: CDR1 MNHNY and CDR2 SVGAGI (reference sequence). V shed 6 bases, J shed 4 bases, and the junction held 5 bases outside the gene matches. The CDR3 DNA reads as TGTGCCAGCAGCCCGGGACAGATCTATGGCTACACCTTC. The encoded protein is CASSPGQIYGYTF.

This chain connects TRBV2 to TRBJ2-3, with TRBD1 matching 7 bases. The ends lost 6 bases at V and 1 base at J; junction bases unmatched: 1. CDR3 size: 13 residues. Germline V gene sequence: CDR1 SNHLY, CDR2 FYNNEI. In DNA, the CDR3 is TGTGCCAGCAGAGGACAGGGCACAGATACGCAGTATTTT. It specifies CASRGQGTDTQYF.

CDR3 DNA sequence: TGTGCCAGCAGCGGGCCCACCGGGGAGCTGTTTTTT. This gives the protein CASSGPTGELFF. The chain is built from TRBV21-1 and TRBJ2-2; TRBD1 was called by the table and not checked on the DNA. TRBV21-1 counts as a pseudogene. The CDR3 covers 12 residues.